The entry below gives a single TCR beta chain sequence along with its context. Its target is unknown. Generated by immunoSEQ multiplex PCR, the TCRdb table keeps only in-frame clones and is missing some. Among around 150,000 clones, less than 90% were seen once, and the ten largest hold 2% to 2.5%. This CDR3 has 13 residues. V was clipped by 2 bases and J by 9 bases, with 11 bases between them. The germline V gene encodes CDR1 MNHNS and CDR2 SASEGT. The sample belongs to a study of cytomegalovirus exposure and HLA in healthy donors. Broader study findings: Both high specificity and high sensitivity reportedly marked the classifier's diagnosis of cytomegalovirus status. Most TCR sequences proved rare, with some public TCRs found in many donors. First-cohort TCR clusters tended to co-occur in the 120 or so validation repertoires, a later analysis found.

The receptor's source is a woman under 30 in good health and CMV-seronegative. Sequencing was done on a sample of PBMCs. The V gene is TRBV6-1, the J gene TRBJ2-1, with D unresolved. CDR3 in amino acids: CASSEYSASEQFF. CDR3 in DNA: TGTGCCAGCAGTGAATACTCTGCGAGTGAGCAGTTCTTC.